This TCR beta chain was documented in a study of blood T cells in healthy people across ages. Overall study results and limits: What prevented conclusive comparison of naive and antigen-experienced cells was that PBMCs were unsorted.

Next came a second PCR, run for about 7 to 12 cycles, which used a sample-barcoded 5' primer along with a J-beta primer mix. TCRdb analysed the 5' RACE reads with MiXCR anew, one entry per CDR3 protein. The data hold about 510,000 distinct CDR3 sequences, with around a quarter observed a single time. Healthy Russian Caucasian donors spanned ages roughly 6 to 90 years. Extracted total RNA amounted to at least 5 micrograms for each sample. Note on this clonotype: Its antigen is not known.

Germline CDR1 reads SQVTM; CDR2 reads ANQGSEA. This CDR3 region has 13 residues. V shed 4 bases, J shed 6 bases, and the junction held 5 bases outside the gene matches. These same data were also listed under a study on T cells of mothers and their children.

V gene TRBV29-1 combines with J gene TRBJ1-4, with TRBD1 identical over 7 bases. Specimen: blood. The clonotype originates from a boy between 2 and 10 years old in good health. The CDR3 coding sequence is TGCAGCGTTGGGACAGGCAAAGATGAAAAACTGTTTTTT. Amino acids: CSVGTGKDEKLFF.